This T cell receptor beta chain was captured by sequencing in a study of blood T cell repertoires in COVID-19. In the study overall: The United States, Italy and Spain were the sources of the acute and convalescent COVID-19 samples.

J lost 8 bases, V lost 6 bases, and 6 bases had no gene match. The CDR3 extends over 15 amino acids. CDR1 MNHEY and CDR2 SMNVEV come from the germline V gene (reference sequence). Residents of about two dozen US areas, aged roughly 18 to 89 years, made up the participants. Self-reported history from a screening survey and questionnaire set each donor's cohort. Recovery meant two consecutive negative NP/OP PCR tests, professional clearance, or resolved symptoms. Profiling relied on immunoSEQ multiplex PCR, and the TCRdb table lists in-frame clones only, not all of them. Of hundreds of thousands of clones listed, approximately 90% are singletons.

Sequencing was carried out using PBMCs or T cells enriched from blood (not recorded which). The TCR comes from a man between 18 and 29 years old who had recovered from COVID-19. The chain combines TRBV27 with TRBJ2-1, with 14 bases lining up with TRBD2. The CDR3 DNA is TGTGCCAGCAGGTGGACTAGCGGGAGGTCGGATGAGCAGTTCTTC. The encoded protein is CASRWTSGRSDEQFF.